This T cell receptor (beta chain) was documented in a study of Graves' ophthalmopathy and Graves' hyperthyroidism. Using RNA transcripts, the TCR beta CDR3 regions were amplified. In the first round, RT-PCR was carried out with HTBI primers, and a multiplex PCR formed the second round. A single record per CDR3 protein comes from TCRdb applying MiXCR to the multiplex PCR reads. Here the sample spans about 550,000 distinct CDR3 sequences, about 35% being singletons. Ineligible for inclusion were patients with other autoimmune diseases, uncontrolled infections, pregnancy or lactation. Patients were diagnosed from clinical symptoms, serum thyroxine, TRAb, thyroid ultrasound and orbital computed tomography. Overall study results and limits: Also, most clonotypes expanded in the thyroid above 0.001 frequency appeared in blood.

Concerning this clonotype itself: As yet, its antigen is unknown.

The CDR3 is made up of 15 amino acids. The V gene's germline CDR1 is SEHNR and CDR2 FQNEAQ (reference sequence). J gave up 4 bases and V 6 bases, and 9 bases lay outside the gene matches. This chain joins TRBV7-9 and TRBJ1-5, with 7 nucleotides matching TRBD1. The clonotype comes from an adult man with Graves' hyperthyroidism. The sequenced sample was peripheral blood or thyroid tissue (not recorded which). This chain's CDR3 is CASSGAGGTNQPQHF. The CDR3 DNA follows: TGTGCCAGCAGTGGGGCAGGGGGAACGAATCAGCCCCAGCATTTT.